The sequence of this T cell receptor beta chain was determined in a study of blood T cell repertoires in COVID-19. Study summary: Samples of COVID-19 (acute and convalescent) were obtained from the United States, Italy and Spain.

The J segment lost 5 bases and the V segment lost 2 bases, leaving 9 bases of the junction unmatched. Germline V gives CDR1 GTSNPN, CDR2 SVGIG (reference sequence). The CDR3 spans 16 residues. Using immunoSEQ multiplex PCR, the repertoire was profiled, and TCRdb retains in-frame clones only, with some absent. The sample has 90,000 or so clones, around 72% seen once. The sample holds many counts of this clone. The TCR comes from a woman of 80 years or more with acute or convalescent COVID-19. V usage is TRBV30 and J usage is TRBJ2-2, with 9 bases lining up with TRBD2. The material sequenced was peripheral blood. The CDR3, as DNA: TGTGCCTGGAGTAGGGCGGGACTAGCTTTTACCGGGGAGCTGTTTTTT. Encoded protein: CAWSRAGLAFTGELFF.